The T cell receptor beta chain under discussion was sequenced for a study of blood T cell repertoires in COVID-19 (dated by TCRdb to 2020 to 2021). With respect to the entire study: The collaborator samples originated in the United States, Italy and Spain and spanned the acute and convalescent phases of COVID-19. The sample metadata nearly always contained a de-identified subject ID, COVID-19 status, age in years and sex. The prospective study material was composed of cDNA or gDNA derived from T cells, B-cell-depleted T cells, or PBMCs. Samples were obtained from the ongoing ImmuneRACE study (first 160 participants) and from about 1,300 subjects provided by 6 global collaborators. Deeply sampled blood TCRbeta repertoires from subjects exposed to, actively infected with, or recovered from COVID-19 were included in the dataset. The repertoires were released in a freely available public database meant as a resource for research on the immune response to SARS-CoV-2. Where available, HLA class I and class II types were obtained from metadata supplied by the sample provider rather than from assay-based typing. Overall results and qualifications from the work: Clinical and demographic metadata were provided uncurated, with the amount varying by source and participant.

TCRbeta CDR3 regions were amplified from genomic DNA by means of the immunoSEQ Assay, a bias-controlled multiplex PCR. In the original analysis: The number of nucleated cells in each sample was estimated by amplification of reference gene primers within the assay. Sequence reads were collapsed and filtered to measure the absolute abundance of every unique TCRbeta CDR3 rearrangement. For each sample, productive Simpson clonality was calculated by taking the square root of Simpson's diversity index across productive rearrangements. Here the immuneACCESS table is served through TCRdb, limited to in-frame sequences with V and J called. Missing clones are a known gap in these copies; in checked studies unresolved V genes cover under half, and the rest lacks a known reason. The V and J calls and clone size come from that table; D and trimming were worked out from the DNA. The sample table lists approximately 250,000 clones, about 87% of them with a count of one. Of the sample, roughly 4.3% is held by the ten largest clones.

On this clone itself: Its antigen has not been determined. The sample holds no much larger clone one base away, and base qualities are not on file.

Germline trimming: 3 bases from V, 4 bases from J; junction bases outside gene matches: 20. CDR1 and CDR2, per the germline V gene (reference sequence), are MNHEY and SMNVEV. The CDR3 contains 19 residues, cysteine and phenylalanine counted. CDR3 DNA only is kept here, 57 bases in frame from base 1. Participants in the prospective study were enrolled through a virtual design, were aged about 18 to 100 years, and lived in roughly 24 United States geographic areas. Cohort assignment in the prospective study relied on participant-reported clinical history from a screening survey and a study questionnaire. In the prospective study, mobile phlebotomists collected whole blood, serum and a nasopharyngeal or oropharyngeal swab from each participant. Over an approximately 2-month period, participants in the prospective study had the option of providing additional blood draws and questionnaires. Before DNA extraction, blood samples from the prospective study were shipped at room temperature or frozen.

This sequence was found in a woman aged 25 to 39 with acute COVID-19. Material for sequencing was PBMCs or T cells enriched from blood (not recorded which). The V and J genes are TRBV27 and TRBJ2-7; TRBD2 matches 8 bases in the middle. The DNA is TGTGCCAGCAGTTTTTTTCTACCCCCGACAGCGGGGGCCGGGTACGAGCAGTACTTC. It encodes CASSFFLPPTAGAGYEQYF.